One TCR beta chain is described in this entry. This clonotype occurred many times. It lacks a known antigen. No base-level quality is on record; no much larger clone is a single base apart. CDR1 and CDR2 are read off the germline V gene as MDHEN and SYDVKM. CDR3 length: 15 amino acids, cysteine to phenylalanine. The retained sequence is limited to the CDR3, 45 bases, with the frame set at the first base. V and J lose 2 bases and 1 base, and a span of 10 bases separates them. The time point tag for this specimen amounts to: approximately 40 days after influenza vaccine administration. These data come from a study of response to subunit inactivated influenza vaccine (dated by TCRdb to 2017 to 2018). In the study overall: Deep quantitative profiling of the T cell receptor repertoire was used in the study to follow responses to a trivalent subunit inactivated influenza vaccine.

Library method: RT-PCR. Sequencing took place on an Illumina HiSeq 2500. TCRdb trimmed the raw reads at Q25, called clones with MiXCR and kept productive beta chains. Rows are combined by CDR3 protein, so each entry shows the most common genes and DNA. The sample contains about 160,000 distinct CDR3 sequences, about a tenth of them found a single time. Of the sample, over 10% falls within the top ten clones. The paper as a whole reports these results and caveats: According to the authors, only a limited number of new T cells may be recruited by each seasonal influenza vaccination.

This specimen was non-naive T cells sorted from PBMCs, taken about 40 days after vaccination. The sample's cell subset or site label, in plain terms: memory T cell fraction. This TCR was sampled from a man aged 50-60 years who received an inactivated influenza vaccine. Donor details come from another sample of the same person, matched by shared clones. The chain links TRBV28 with TRBJ2-3; TRBD1 might be the D gene, on 5 matching bases. The DNA sequence reads TGTGCCAGCAGTTTAATAGACAGCCGCACAGATACGCAGTATTTT. This translates into CASSLIDSRTDTQYF.